This T cell receptor (beta chain) was obtained from a study of T cells expressing NK-cell markers. Study-wide context: Sorted CD3+CD56+NKG2C+, CD3+CD56+NKG2C- and CD3+CD56-NKG2C+ T cells provided the TCR beta repertoires. HCMV seropositivity characterized seven of the eight sequenced donors, and seronegativity one.

General observations from the study: The study found these clonotypes also leading the CD3+CD56-NKG2C+ fraction in several donors.

The CDR3 has 17 amino acids. In germline, CDR1 is GTSNPN, CDR2 SVGIG (reference sequence). Using the 5' RACE reads, TCRdb records one entry per CDR3 protein without DNA. The sample table includes about 460,000 distinct CDR3 sequences. Concerning this clonotype: The antigen remains unidentified.

The gene calls are TRBV30 and TRBJ2-2; without DNA, the TCRdb call of TRBD2 cannot be checked. The sequence was collected from a woman aged 50 to 60 in good health. The sample was blood T cells: a sorted CD56 or NKG2C T cell subset, CD4+ or CD8+ T cells, or bulk PBMC T cells (not recorded which). The CDR3: CASRRGLSSANTGELFF.